The rows below give T cell receptor beta chains drawn from one sample of a study of T cells in Graves' hyperthyroidism and ophthalmopathy. TCRdb processed the multiplex PCR reads anew with MiXCR; each CDR3 protein has one entry. The sample holds about 500,000 distinct CDR3 sequences, 16% seen once. The sample consisted of blood. All receptors come from a woman under 40 with Graves' ophthalmopathy. The CDR3 runs from the conserved cysteine through the conserved F or W. A D gene is named only where the DNA matches it firmly. A clone size is listed for some rows: how often the clone was seen (once, few, many), or a class if it is expanded.

J gene: TRBJ2-7; D gene: NA; clone size: many; V gene: TRBV29-1; CDR3 DNA: TGCAGCGTTATGGGCCCTAGCTCCTACGAGCAGTACTTC; CDR3 protein: CSVMGPSSYEQYF
J gene: TRBJ2-7; D gene: TRBD2; clone size: NA; V gene: TRBV6-2/TRBV6-3; CDR3 DNA: TGTGCCAGCAGTCCCACCGGGACTAGCGGGATCACCTACGAGCAGTACTTC; CDR3 protein: CASSPTGTSGITYEQYF
J gene: TRBJ2-7; D gene: NA; clone size: NA; V gene: TRBV28; CDR3 DNA: TGTGCCAGCACCATGACGGGGCTCCCCTACGAGCAGTACTTC; CDR3 protein: CASTMTGLPYEQYF
J gene: TRBJ2-3; D gene: NA; clone size: few; V gene: TRBV7-3; CDR3 DNA: TGTGCCAGCAGTAAGCTGGGGCGGGCCCCAGATACGCAGTATTTT; CDR3 protein: CASSKLGRAPDTQYF
J gene: TRBJ2-7; D gene: TRBD2; clone size: NA; V gene: TRBV25-1; CDR3 DNA: TGTGCCAGCACTTTGATCGGCGGGAGACGCGCCTACGAGCAGTACTTC; CDR3 protein: CASTLIGGRRAYEQYF
J gene: TRBJ1-1; D gene: NA; clone size: many; V gene: TRBV12-3/TRBV12-4; CDR3 DNA: TGTGCCAGCAGTTTAGGGGTAATAAACACTGAAGCTTTCTTT; CDR3 protein: CASSLGVINTEAFF
J gene: TRBJ2-1; D gene: NA; clone size: many; V gene: TRBV5-1; CDR3 DNA: TGCGCCAGCAGAAGCGACAATGAGCAGTTCTTC; CDR3 protein: CASRSDNEQFF
J gene: TRBJ1-2; D gene: NA; clone size: NA; V gene: TRBV28; CDR3 DNA: TGTGCCAGCGGCAACAGTTATGGCTACACCTTC; CDR3 protein: CASGNSYGYTF
J gene: TRBJ2-2; D gene: TRBD2; clone size: few; V gene: TRBV7-9; CDR3 DNA: TGTGCCAGCACAAACGACATGGGGGGGAGCACCGGGGAGCTGTTTTTT; CDR3 protein: CASTNDMGGSTGELFF
J gene: TRBJ2-7; D gene: NA; clone size: many; V gene: TRBV20-1; CDR3 DNA: TGCAGTCGGGATCGGAAACCTGCCTCCTACGAGCAGTACTTC; CDR3 protein: CSRDRKPASYEQYF
J gene: TRBJ2-7; D gene: NA; clone size: NA; V gene: TRBV3-1; CDR3 DNA: TGTGCCAGCAGCCAAGTCGCAACTAGGCAACGTAGCGAGCAGTACTTC; CDR3 protein: CASSQVATRQRSEQYF
J gene: TRBJ1-5; D gene: NA; clone size: NA; V gene: TRBV2; CDR3 DNA: TGTGCCAGCTGCCCTATCGGCAATCAGCCCCAGCATTTT; CDR3 protein: CASCPIGNQPQHF
J gene: TRBJ2-5; D gene: TRBD1; clone size: many; V gene: TRBV5-1; CDR3 DNA: TGCGCCAGCAGCTTGACAGGGGGTGTCCAAGAGACCCAGTACTTC; CDR3 protein: CASSLTGGVQETQYF
J gene: TRBJ2-2; D gene: NA; clone size: NA; V gene: TRBV4-1; CDR3 DNA: TGCGCCAGCAGCCAAGAATTCAGGGGCTTTTCGAACACCGGGGAGCTGTTTTTT; CDR3 protein: CASSQEFRGFSNTGELFF
J gene: TRBJ1-1; D gene: NA; clone size: many; V gene: TRBV7-3; CDR3 DNA: TGTGCCAGCAGCATTACAAGGAACACTGAAGCTTTCTTT; CDR3 protein: CASSITRNTEAFF
J gene: TRBJ2-2; D gene: NA; clone size: NA; V gene: TRBV6-2/TRBV6-3; CDR3 DNA: TGTGCCACCGGACTGGCGCTTGGGGGTCCGAACACCGGGGAGCTGTTTTTT; CDR3 protein: CATGLALGGPNTGELFF
J gene: TRBJ2-1; D gene: NA; clone size: many; V gene: TRBV18; CDR3 DNA: TGTGCCAGCTCACAGGGGTCCTCAGACTACAATGAGCAGTTCTTC; CDR3 protein: CASSQGSSDYNEQFF
J gene: TRBJ1-5; D gene: NA; clone size: few; V gene: TRBV28; CDR3 DNA: TGTGCCAGCAGTTTAGAACAGAACCAGCATTTT; CDR3 protein: CASSLEQNQHF
J gene: TRBJ2-2; D gene: TRBD2; clone size: few; V gene: TRBV28; CDR3 DNA: TGTGCCAGCAGTTTACCACCCACTAGCGGAGACACCGGGGAGCTGTTTTTT; CDR3 protein: CASSLPPTSGDTGELFF
J gene: TRBJ2-2; D gene: NA; clone size: NA; V gene: TRBV9; CDR3 DNA: TGTGCCAGCAGCGTGGGGGCGGAAACGAACACCGGGGAGCTGTTTTTT; CDR3 protein: CASSVGAETNTGELFF
J gene: TRBJ1-1; D gene: NA; clone size: many; V gene: TRBV2; CDR3 DNA: TGTGCCAGCAATCTGGGCACTGAAGCTTTCTTT; CDR3 protein: CASNLGTEAFF
J gene: TRBJ2-1; D gene: NA; clone size: many; V gene: TRBV2; CDR3 DNA: TGTGCCAGCAGAGACAGGATTGAGCAGTTCTTC; CDR3 protein: CASRDRIEQFF
J gene: TRBJ2-5; D gene: TRBD2; clone size: many; V gene: TRBV11-2; CDR3 DNA: TGTGCCAGCAGCCGAGACGGGGGGGACCAAGAGACCCAGTACTTC; CDR3 protein: CASSRDGGDQETQYF
J gene: TRBJ2-5; D gene: NA; clone size: many; V gene: TRBV11-2; CDR3 DNA: TGTGCCAGCAGCTCCGCCCGGGTGGAGACCCAGTACTTC; CDR3 protein: CASSSARVETQYF
J gene: TRBJ1-2; D gene: NA; clone size: many; V gene: TRBV7-9; CDR3 DNA: TGTGCCAGCAGCCTAATCGACGACGGATATGGCTACACCTTC; CDR3 protein: CASSLIDDGYGYTF
J gene: TRBJ2-3; D gene: NA; clone size: many; V gene: TRBV4-1; CDR3 DNA: TGCGCCAGCAGCCAAGACGGGGGAAGGGGCGCGGCAGATACGCAGTATTTT; CDR3 protein: CASSQDGGRGAADTQYF
J gene: TRBJ1-2; D gene: TRBD1; clone size: many; V gene: TRBV28; CDR3 DNA: TGTGCCAGCAGTTATCCGGGACAGGGGGCTCATGGCTACACCTTC; CDR3 protein: CASSYPGQGAHGYTF